The T cell receptor beta chain under discussion was sequenced for a study of T-cell memory formation after mild COVID-19. The germline gives CDR1 SGHDT, CDR2 YYEEEE. The V end lost 0 bases, the J end lost 2 bases, and 15 bases lay between the germline ends. The CDR3 covers 17 residues. Using its own MiXCR run on the 5' RACE reads, TCRdb lists one record per CDR3 protein. This sample has about 100,000 distinct CDR3 sequences, with 11% found just once. The sequenced material came from PBMCs or a T cell subset sorted from them (not recorded which). The rearrangement uses TRBV5-6 and TRBJ1-3; D perhaps matches TRBD1 (5 bases). This TCR came from a man aged 18 to 29 who had mild COVID-19 (a few samples of this study predate the infection). Cell type and time point are not known. CDR3 sequence (DNA): TGTGCCAGCAGCTTGGGAGGGGTCACAGTTGCTGGAAACACCATATATTTT. Translating it yields CASSLGGVTVAGNTIYF.